This entry lists 30 T cell receptor beta chains sequenced from one sample in a study of T cells in women clearing cervical HPV infection. Method: immunoSEQ multiplex PCR; TCRdb's copy keeps in-frame clones and lacks some. The sample has about 44,000 clones. The sequenced sample was blood buffy coat. The origin of the receptors is a woman aged 18 to 69 with a cervical HPV16 infection that either progressed to CIN3+ or cleared (not recorded which).

Concerning this clone: The read falls 3 residues short of the CDR3 end, and the missing part is taken from the germline J gene. This rearrangement joins TRBV7-7 to TRBJ2-3, with TRBD2 identical over 12 bases. V dropped 3 bases and J dropped 4; count of bases not matched to a gene: 2. This CDR3 has 15 residues. Germline V lookup: CDR1 SSHAT, CDR2 FNYEAQ (reference sequence). The CDR3 loop reads CASSLTSGSSDTQYF. CDR3 bases read: TGTGCCAGCAGCTTGACTAGCGGGAGTTCAGATACG. Complete variable domain (other parts from reference TRBV7-7 and TRBJ2-3): GAGVSQSPRYKVTKRGQDVTLRCDPISSHATLYWYQQALGQGPEFLTYFNYEAQPDKSGLPSDRFSAERPEGSISTLTIQRTEQRDSAMYRCASSLTSGSSDTQYFGPGTRLTVL.

Comment on this clone: The read ends 3 residues early relative to the CDR3; the germline J gene fills the gap. This chain joins TRBV7-6 and TRBJ2-7, with D possibly TRBD2 on 6 matching bases. This CDR3 is 15 amino acids long. From germline, CDR1 is SGHVS and CDR2 FNYEAQ. V was trimmed by 4 bases and J by 0 bases, leaving 13 bases between them. The CDR3 sequence is CASSSTDGSSYEQYF. Partial CDR3 DNA: TGTGCCAGCAGCTCGACAGACGGGAGCTCCTACGAG.

A word on this clone: Sequencing ends 3 residues short of the CDR3 end; the germline J gene provides the rest. The chain joins TRBV5-6 to TRBJ1-1, with D uncertain. Looked up from germline, CDR1 is SGHDT and CDR2 is YYEEEE. CDR3 length equals 13 residues. V was pared by 1 base and J by 3 bases, with 7 bases between. Incomplete CDR3 DNA: TGTGCCAGCAGCTTGCTGGCGGACACTGAA. The encoded protein is CASSLLADTE. The whole CDR3 sequence is CASSLLADTEAFF.

With respect to this clone: The read falls 3 residues short of the CDR3 end, and the missing part is taken from the germline J gene. The chain links TRBV19 to TRBJ2-1; TRBD2 aligns across 7 bases. Germline values: CDR1 LNHDA, CDR2 SQIVND (reference sequence). The CDR3 totals 14 residues. J lost 9 bases, V lost 4 bases, and 9 bases had no gene match. The chain's CDR3 is CASSTLNGGVEQFF. The sequenced CDR3 bases are TGTGCCAGTAGTACCTTGAATGGGGGGGTTGAG.

Incomplete CDR3 DNA: TGTGCCAGCAGCTTAATCAAGAGGGGCTACAATGAG. Translation gives CASSLIKRGYNE. The entire CDR3 protein is CASSLIKRGYNEQFF. The chain links TRBV7-9 to TRBJ2-1; D assignment may be TRBD1 or TRBD2 (5 bases each). The read terminates 3 residues ahead of where the CDR3 ends, so the germline J gene completes it. CDR1 and CDR2 (germline): SEHNR, FQNEAQ (reference sequence). The CDR3 runs to 15 residues. The V and J ends lost 2 bases and 3 bases respectively, with 11 bases between them.

Comments on this clone: The read is 3 residues too short to cover the CDR3 end, so that end is filled in from the germline J gene. The chain joins TRBV18 to TRBJ2-1; 7 bases are a match to TRBD1. V was clipped by 6 bases and J by 0 bases; unmatched bases: 5. CDR1 is KGHSH, CDR2 LQKENI, per germline. The CDR3 loop spans 15 amino acids. The CDR3 loop reads CASSPGQSSYNEQFF. Partial CDR3 DNA: TGTGCCAGCTCCCCGGGACAGAGCTCCTACAATGAG.

Notes on this clone: The missing CDR3 end, 3 residues past where the read stops, is filled in from the germline J gene. V gene TRBV7-2 combines with J gene TRBJ2-5; possible D gene TRBD2, 6 bases. V lost 3 bases to trimming and J lost 2 bases, with 13 bases between them. The CDR3 sequence is 15 residues long. CDR1 is SGHTA and CDR2 is FQGNSA in the germline V gene. CDR3 protein: CASSFGGSEQETQYF. The part of the CDR3 DNA that was read is TGTGCCAGCAGCTTTGGGGGGAGTGAACAAGAGACC.

Concerning this clone itself: The CDR3 is cut off 3 residues early in the read; its end comes from the germline J gene. This chain links TRBV9 with TRBJ2-1; 7 nucleotides line up with TRBD1. J gave up 4 bases and V 4 bases, and 8 bases lay outside the gene matches. CDR1 SGDLS and CDR2 YYNGEE come from the germline V gene. This CDR3 spans 15 amino acids. CDR3 protein: CASSRPGQRYNEQFF. Incomplete CDR3 DNA: TGTGCCAGCAGCCGACCGGGACAGAGGTACAATGAG.

With respect to this clone: The sequenced fragment ends 3 residues before the CDR3 boundary, so the rest is inferred from the germline J gene. Other nucleotide sequences in the sample specify the same CDR3. The chain links TRBV6-2 or TRBV6-3 to TRBJ1-1; D is possibly TRBD1 (5 bases). CDR3 length equals 11 residues. Germline V gene data show CDR1 as MNHEY and CDR2 as SVGEGT. Between the trimmed V and J ends, which lost 5 bases and 4 bases, there was a span of 5 bases. The DNA read from the CDR3 is TGTGCCAGCAGTAGGGGCACTGAA. It encodes CASSRGTE. The full CDR3 protein is CASSRGTEAFF.

Of note for this clone: The read comes to an end 3 residues before the CDR3 does, leaving the germline J gene to fill in the end. The V and J genes are TRBV5-1 and TRBJ1-5; D call uncertain. Germline values: CDR1 SGHRS, CDR2 YFSETQ. CDR3 size: 14 residues. The V and J ends lost 4 bases and 2 bases respectively, with 10 bases between them. CDR3 in amino acids: CASSPDGGNQPQHF. CDR3 bases read: TGCGCCAGCAGCCCGGACGGGGGCAATCAGCCC.

Worth noting for this clone: The read gets to within 3 residues of the CDR3 end, and the germline J gene fills in the rest. The genes are TRBV30 and TRBJ2-3; 8 bases map to TRBD2. This CDR3 is built from 15 residues. V was clipped by 3 bases and J by 4 bases; unmatched bases: 9. CDR1 GTSNPN and CDR2 SVGIG come from the germline V gene (reference sequence). CDR3 sequence reads: CAWSKRAGGADTQYF. The CDR3 bases that were read are TGTGCCTGGAGCAAGCGGGCCGGGGGGGCAGATACG.

To note about this clone: The CDR3 end is not reached by the read, which stops 3 residues before it; the germline J gene fills it in. The rearrangement uses TRBV7-3 and TRBJ2-2, with 12 bases matching TRBD2. The CDR3 is 18 residues long. Germline trimming cut 5 bases from V and 8 bases from J; bases unmatched to any gene: 15. The germline V gene has CDR1 SGHTA and CDR2 FQGTGA. This CDR3 is CASSHRTSGTGRSGELFF. CDR3 DNA (partial): TGTGCCAGCAGCCACCGGACTAGCGGGACGGGGAGGTCTGGGGAG.

As to this clone: The read halts 3 residues ahead of the CDR3 end, with the missing end drawn from the germline J gene. This chain links TRBV7-3 with TRBJ2-7, with TRBD2 matching 7 bases. J was trimmed by 5 bases and V by 5 bases; bases with no gene match: 6. Germline-derived CDR1 and CDR2 are SGHTA and FQGTGA. The CDR3 length is 13 residues. CDR3 DNA (partial): TGTGCCAGCAGCCCGACTAGCTATAACGAG. Protein product: CASSPTSYNE. The full CDR3 reads CASSPTSYNEQYF.

Regarding this clone: The CDR3 goes on 3 residues after the read ends, and that part is filled in from the germline J gene. The chain carries TRBV6-2 or TRBV6-3 and TRBJ2-2; 11 bases are a match to TRBD1. Germline V gene data show CDR1 as MNHEY and CDR2 as SVGEGT. The CDR3 contains 17 residues. The sequenced CDR3 bases are TGTGCCAGCAGTTACCGAGGACAGGGGGCGAATAATTCACCG. As protein: CASSYRGQGANNSP. The full CDR3 protein is CASSYRGQGANNSPLFF.

In the case of this clone: The CDR3 end is not reached by the read, which stops 3 residues before it; the germline J gene fills it in. V usage is TRBV19 and J usage is TRBJ1-2; TRBD1 matches at 9 bases. V lost 3 bases to trimming and J lost 4 bases; unmatched junction nucleotides: 9. The CDR3 covers 16 residues. CDR1 LNHDA and CDR2 SQIVND come from the germline V gene (reference sequence). The DNA read from the CDR3 is TGTGCCAGTAGTATTTGGGGGACAGGGAGTCCCTATGGC. Amino acid sequence: CASSIWGTGSPYG. The whole CDR3 is CASSIWGTGSPYGYTF.

Regarding this clone: The CDR3 extends 3 residues past the end of the read, so its final part is completed from the germline J gene. The chain has TRBV7-3 and TRBJ2-1, with D perhaps matching TRBD2 (5 bases). Trimming pared 5 bases from V and 7 bases from J, leaving 15 bases between. The CDR3 loop spans 14 amino acids. The V gene's germline CDR1 is SGHTA and CDR2 FQGTGA. The CDR3 loop is CASSARGFGNEQFF. The DNA read from the CDR3 is TGTGCCAGCAGCGCCCGCGGGTTTGGGAATGAG.

Concerning this clone: The DNA ends 3 residues before the CDR3 does, and the rest of the CDR3 is filled in from the germline J gene. The rearrangement uses TRBV18 and TRBJ2-3, with TRBD1 as a possible D gene (5 bases). The CDR3 runs to 14 residues. CDR1 and CDR2 from the germline V gene are KGHSH and LQKENI. The DNA read from the CDR3 is TGTGCCAGCTCACCCGACAGATACCAAGAGGCG. It specifies CASSPDRYQEA. The CDR3, in full, reads CASSPDRYQEAQYF.

Note on this clone: The read comes to an end 3 residues before the CDR3 does, leaving the germline J gene to fill in the end. V and J are TRBV10-3 and TRBJ1-2, with D possibly matching TRBD1 (5 bases). Deletions cut 3 bases from V and 4 bases from J, with 9 bases between. The length of the CDR3 is 13 residues. Germline CDR1 is ENHRY and CDR2 is SYGVKD. The part of the CDR3 DNA that was read is TGTGCCATCAGTGATCGGGGGGGCTATGGC. Translated, it gives CAISDRGGYG. In full, the CDR3 is CAISDRGGYGYTF.

Points on this clone: The CDR3 end falls 3 residues outside the read, so it is completed with the germline J gene. The rearrangement joins TRBV7-3 to TRBJ2-6; the match to TRBD1 covers 10 bases. This CDR3 has 17 residues. The V segment lost 1 base and the J segment 0 bases; nucleotides outside the gene matches: 0. The germline gives CDR1 SGHTA, CDR2 FQGTGA. The DNA read from the CDR3 is TGTGCCAGCAGCTTAAGGACAGGGGGCTCTGGGGCCAACGTC. Encoded protein: CASSLRTGGSGANV. The CDR3 as a whole reads CASSLRTGGSGANVLTF. The entire variable domain, with the rest obtained from reference TRBV7-3 and TRBJ2-6, is as follows: GAGVSQTPSNKVTEKGKYVELRCDPISGHTALYWYRQSLGQGPEFLIYFQGTGAADDSGLPNDRFFAVRPEGSVSTLKIQRTERGDSAVYLCASSLRTGGSGANVLTFGAGSRLTVL.

As regards this clone: Read data end 3 residues before the CDR3 end; the end is taken from the germline J gene. V is TRBV18 and J is TRBJ2-3; D perhaps matches TRBD2 (7 bases). Germline V CDR1 and CDR2: KGHSH, LQKENI. V was pared by 0 bases and J by 0 bases, with 13 bases between. The CDR3 sequence is 17 residues long. CDR3 residues: CASSPPSRGASTDTQYF. The DNA read from the CDR3 is TGTGCCAGCTCACCACCGTCTCGGGGGGCTAGCACAGATACG.

A note on this clone: The read halts 3 residues ahead of the CDR3 end, with the missing end drawn from the germline J gene. The chain combines TRBV19 with TRBJ2-3; tentatively, D is TRBD2 (5 bases). Trimming removed 0 bases from V and 6 bases from J, with 7 bases in between. The CDR3 spans 13 residues. Germline CDR1 LNHDA, CDR2 SQIVND (reference sequence). The sequenced CDR3 bases are TGTGCCAGTAGTATAGATAGCGAGGATACG. Its protein product is CASSIDSEDT. The entire CDR3 protein reads CASSIDSEDTQYF.

The CDR3 region is CASSSPSGQGVEKLFF. The DNA read from the CDR3 is TGTGCCAGCAGTTCCCCCTCTGGACAGGGTGTTGAAAAA. The rearrangement links TRBV28 to TRBJ1-4; 8 positions agree with TRBD1. The sequence runs out 3 residues before the end of the CDR3; the remainder is reconstructed from the germline J gene. The CDR3 is 16 residues long. Trimming took 4 bases from V and 7 from J; bases not matched to a gene: 11. Per germline, CDR1 MDHEN and CDR2 SYDVKM.

Regarding this clone: The DNA ends 3 residues before the CDR3 does, and the rest of the CDR3 is filled in from the germline J gene. The V gene is TRBV20-1, the J gene TRBJ1-1; TRBD1 is a possible D gene (5 bases). Looked up from germline, CDR1 is DFQATT and CDR2 is SNEGSKA (reference sequence). V was shortened by 0 bases and J by 2 bases, with 10 bases between the two germline ends. The CDR3 is made up of 14 amino acids. The sequenced part of the CDR3 DNA is TGCAGTGCTAGAGAGACAGCCTCTAACACTGAA. This encodes CSARETASNTE. The complete CDR3 protein is CSARETASNTEAFF.

With respect to this clone: The sequence runs out 3 residues before the end of the CDR3; the remainder is reconstructed from the germline J gene. The chain carries TRBV28 and TRBJ2-3; unclear D gene. V was clipped by 3 bases and J by 0 bases, with 7 bases between them. Germline V gene sequence: CDR1 MDHEN, CDR2 SYDVKM. CDR3 length: 14 amino acids. CDR3 amino acids: CASSFRQSTDTQYF. CDR3 bases read: TGTGCCAGCAGTTTCAGGCAGAGCACAGATACG.

As for this clone: The CDR3 end is not reached by the read, which stops 3 residues before it; the germline J gene fills it in. The V gene is TRBV6-2 or TRBV6-3, the J gene TRBJ2-1, with 8 bases aligning to TRBD2. The V and J ends lost 5 bases and 6 bases, in that order; junction bases with no gene match: 6. The germline CDR1 and CDR2 sequences are MNHEY and SVGEGT. There are 14 residues in the CDR3. The part of the CDR3 DNA that was read is TGTGCCAGCAGTGTCACTAGCGGACGCAATGAG. Translating gives CASSVTSGRNE. The CDR3 reads in full as CASSVTSGRNEQFF.

In the case of this clone: The CDR3 end lies 3 residues beyond the end of the read and is filled in from the germline J gene. This chain links TRBV7-2 with TRBJ1-2; no clear D. CDR3 length equals 13 residues. Germline lookup yields CDR1 SGHTA and CDR2 FQGNSA. The sequenced part of the CDR3 DNA is TGTGCCAGCAGCTTAAGGCTCCTGAATGAC. Its translation: CASSLRLLND. The entire CDR3 protein is CASSLRLLNDYTF.

As for this clone: The read terminates 3 residues ahead of where the CDR3 ends, so the germline J gene completes it. This chain connects TRBV20-1 to TRBJ2-5, with TRBD2 identical over 10 bases. Trimming at V came to 3 bases and at J to 4 bases, leaving 11 bases not matched to a gene. Germline V gene sequence: CDR1 DFQATT, CDR2 SNEGSKA (reference sequence). The CDR3 is made up of 16 amino acids. CDR3 bases read: TGCAGTGCTAGCCCCTGGCTAGCGGGGGATGGAGAGACC. It is translated as CSASPWLAGDGET. The whole CDR3 sequence reads CSASPWLAGDGETQYF.

On this clone: The read halts 3 residues ahead of the CDR3 end, with the missing end drawn from the germline J gene. This rearrangement joins TRBV30 to TRBJ1-2; D gene uncertain. This CDR3 has 13 residues. Per the germline V gene, CDR1 is GTSNPN and CDR2 is SVGIG (reference sequence). CDR3 DNA, as far as it was read: TGTGCCTGGAGCTGGCGGGTTCCCTACGAC. This codes for CAWSWRVPYD. The entire CDR3 protein is CAWSWRVPYDYTF.

Details on this clone: The sequence runs out 3 residues before the end of the CDR3; the remainder is reconstructed from the germline J gene. The V call is TRBV6-1, the J call TRBJ2-1; D uncertain. Germline CDR1 is MNHNS and CDR2 is SASEGT. Trimming removed 3 bases from V and 8 bases from J, with 5 bases in between. The CDR3 length is 11 residues. The CDR3 region is CASSDLDEQFF. The part of the CDR3 DNA that was read is TGTGCCAGCAGTGACTTAGATGAG.

A remark on this clone: With the read ending 3 residues before the CDR3 end, the germline J gene is used to fill in that end. The chain joins TRBV19 to TRBJ2-6; D perhaps matches TRBD1 (6 bases). This CDR3 region has 17 residues. Germline-derived CDR1 and CDR2 are LNHDA and SQIVND (reference sequence). Trimming shortened V by 6 bases and J by 2 bases, and 17 bases separated the two germline ends. The CDR3 sequence is CASSILDSPPGANVLTF. The part of the CDR3 DNA that was read is TGTGCCAGTAGCATTCTGGACAGCCCTCCTGGGGCCAACGTC.